This TCR beta chain was sequenced in a study of cytomegalovirus exposure and HLA in healthy donors. Across the whole study: There were 100 million to 130 million unique TCR beta sequences, drawn from 180 million or so T cells, in an earlier analysis. Of some 400 genotyped donors, more than 70% clustered with self-reported Caucasian donors.

A note on this clone: The target antigen is unknown.

Study results and caveats: CMV serostatus was the sole immune exposure data available.

The PCR used 60 Vbeta and 13 Jbeta primers. Original handling: A later analysis tallied some 84 million unique TCR beta chains, around 11 million of them shared. This table comes from immunoSEQ multiplex PCR, and its TCRdb copy is limited to in-frame clones, with some not included. Clonal size and the V and J genes are those of that table, whereas D and trimming came from the DNA. The table for this sample gives around 60,000 clones. Sequencing used PBMCs. The receptor was isolated from a man aged 25-45 years in good health and CMV-seropositive.

CDR3 region: CTSSQEWPGGNQPQHF. The CDR3 nucleotides read TGCACCAGCAGCCAAGAGTGGCCAGGGGGGAATCAGCCCCAGCATTTT. The rearrangement joins TRBV1 to TRBJ1-5; TRBD1 is the table's D call and was not checked against the DNA. TRBV1 is listed as a pseudogene. The CDR3 loop spans 16 amino acids.